One and the same sample provided the 28 T cell receptor beta chains below, sequenced in a study of neurological immune-mediated disorders. TCRdb used MiXCR to reprocess the 5' RACE reads, holding one entry per CDR3 protein. The sample carries around 66,000 distinct CDR3 sequences, 5.2% recorded once. Sequencing was performed on PBMCs. Every receptor here comes from a woman aged 25 to 39 with multiple sclerosis.

This clonotype has a handful of counts. The chain couples TRBV6-6 to TRBJ1-6, with TRBD1 identical over 8 bases. V gave up 2 bases and J gave up 6 bases; unmatched junction bases: 9. The CDR3 runs to 17 residues. Per the germline V gene, CDR1 is MNHNY and CDR2 is SVGAGI (reference sequence). Here the CDR3 reads CASSYTIGQGRNSPLHF. CDR3 bases: TGTGCCAGCAGTTACACAATAGGACAGGGCCGTAATTCACCCCTCCACTTT.

This clonotype was detected a few times. The chain uses TRBV12-3 or TRBV12-4 and TRBJ2-1; no firm D call. This CDR3 spans 20 amino acids. Trimming left V 0 bases short and J 0 bases short, with 21 bases between. The CDR3 loop is CASSLAQVAWGRSSYNEQFF. Written as DNA, the CDR3 is TGTGCCAGCAGTTTAGCCCAGGTCGCCTGGGGTAGGAGCTCCTACAATGAGCAGTTCTTC.

Ten or more counts support this clonotype. This sequence joins TRBV7-2 and TRBJ2-3; no reliable D call. This CDR3 spans 13 amino acids. Germline V gene lookup returns CDR1 SGHTA and CDR2 FQGNSA. Deletions cut 3 bases from V and 0 bases from J, with 4 bases between. The CDR3 nucleotides are TGTGCCAGCAGCTTTGCTAGCACAGATACGCAGTATTTT. Protein sequence: CASSFASTDTQYF.

The chain joins TRBV15 to TRBJ1-2; possible D gene TRBD1, 5 bases. The length of the CDR3 is 18 residues. The germline gives CDR1 LNHNV, CDR2 YYDKDF (reference sequence). V was clipped by 1 base and J by 3 bases, with 21 bases between them. CDR3 residues: CATSRVGMVGRVDYGYTF. The CDR3 DNA sequence: TGTGCCACCAGCAGAGTGGGTATGGTGGGCAGGGTTGACTATGGCTACACCTTC.

This clonotype was seen repeatedly, ten times or more. The V and J genes are TRBV15 and TRBJ2-2, with TRBD1 as a possible D gene (5 bases). Germline CDR1 reads LNHNV; CDR2 reads YYDKDF (reference sequence). The V end was cut by 1 base, the J end by 6 bases, with 12 bases between. The CDR3 length is 15 residues. CDR3 coding DNA: TGTGCCACCAGCAGAGTTCGGACATATCCCGGGGAGCTGTTTTTT. Amino acid sequence: CATSRVRTYPGELFF.

This clonotype was seen ten or more times. J is TRBJ2-3 and V is TRBV5-1; 7 bases match TRBD2. The V segment lost 6 bases and the J segment 2 bases; nucleotides outside the gene matches: 6. Germline CDR1 is SGHRS and CDR2 is YFSETQ. The CDR3 sequence is 14 residues long. The CDR3 bases are TGCGCCAGCACCGAGCGGGGCTACACAGATACGCAGTATTTT. It yields the protein CASTERGYTDTQYF.

This clonotype was found a few times. A much more abundant neighbour one base away suggests this may be a read error. V usage is TRBV6-5 and J usage is TRBJ2-2; 9 positions match TRBD1. V was pared by 6 bases and J by 9 bases, with 17 bases of the junction left unmatched. This CDR3 has 17 residues. The V gene's germline CDR1 is MNHEY and CDR2 SVGAGI. As DNA, the CDR3 is TGTGCCAGCAGCCGCCTAGATGGACAGGGGTGGGCCAGGGAGCTGTTTTTT. Its protein is CASSRLDGQGWARELFF.

As concerns this clonotype: This may be a read error: a much more frequent sequence differs by one nucleotide. This sequence joins TRBV3-1 and TRBJ2-3; no definite D call. The germline V gene encodes CDR1 LGHDT and CDR2 YNNKEL (reference sequence). V lost 4 bases to trimming and J lost 1 base, with 15 bases between them. The CDR3 covers 16 residues. This CDR3 reads CASSPRVGLGTDTQYF. The CDR3 coding sequence is TGTGCCAGCAGCCCACGGGTGGGCCTTGGCACAGATACGCAGTATTTT.

This clonotype was observed at least ten times. The CDR3 sequence: CASSQAGSDEQFF. The DNA of the CDR3 is TGCGCCAGCAGCCAAGCGGGGTCGGATGAGCAGTTCTTC. The gene calls are TRBV4-1 and TRBJ2-1; TRBD2 is a possible D gene (5 bases). Germline V gives CDR1 MGHRA, CDR2 YSYEKL. V lost 1 base, J lost 8 bases, and 9 bases lay in between. The length of the CDR3 is 13 residues.

This clonotype appeared many times. J is TRBJ1-5 and V is TRBV4-1; D call uncertain. Trimming cost V 4 bases and J 0 bases, with 16 bases left between them. The CDR3 covers 17 residues. Germline V gene sequence: CDR1 MGHRA, CDR2 YSYEKL. The CDR3 DNA reads as TGCGCCAGCAGCCGGTCAGGTAGCACCGCTAGCAATCAGCCCCAGCATTTT. Amino acids: CASSRSGSTASNQPQHF.

This clonotype was seen at least ten times. CDR3 sequence (DNA): TGCGCCAGCAGTCTCGCACAGGGGTTAGATGAGCAGTTCTTC. It specifies CASSLAQGLDEQFF. The gene calls are TRBV5-1 and TRBJ2-1, with 7 bases matching TRBD1. Germline values: CDR1 SGHRS, CDR2 YFSETQ. The trim removed 5 bases at V and 8 bases at J, leaving 10 bases unmatched. The CDR3 has 14 amino acids. The full variable domain, with the rest looked up from reference TRBV5-1 and TRBJ2-1, is KAGVTQTPRYLIKTRGQQVTLSCSPISGHRSVSWYQQTPGQGLQFLFEYFSETQRNKGNFPGRFSGRQFSNSRSEMNVSTLELGDSALYLCASSLAQGLDEQFFGPGTRLTVL.

This clonotype was found many times. The V and J genes are TRBV12-3 or TRBV12-4 and TRBJ2-2; D gene ambiguous. The V gene lost 6 bases and the J gene lost 6 bases, with 11 bases spanning the gap. This CDR3 is 13 amino acids long. The chain's CDR3 is CASRLDQPGELFF. In nucleotides, the CDR3 is TGTGCCAGCAGGTTGGACCAGCCCGGGGAGCTGTTTTTT.

This clonotype was seen ten or more times. The gene calls are TRBV20-1 and TRBJ2-1; weak D call: TRBD1 (5 bases). This CDR3 region has 12 residues. Germline assignment: CDR1 DFQATT and CDR2 SNEGSKA (reference sequence). Trimming took off 0 bases at V and 9 bases at J, with 9 bases between the two ends. This CDR3 is CSARDKGLEQFF. The CDR3 DNA sequence: TGCAGTGCTAGAGATAAGGGGCTTGAGCAGTTCTTC.

This clonotype was counted ten times or more. The CDR3 DNA sequence: TGTGCCACTAACCCCGGGACACCAAACACCGGGGAGCTGTTTTTT. Encoded protein: CATNPGTPNTGELFF. The genes are TRBV28 and TRBJ2-2; D is possibly TRBD1 (6 bases). Germline CDR1 MDHEN, CDR2 SYDVKM. The CDR3 has 15 amino acids. V was trimmed by 10 bases and J by 2 bases, leaving 17 bases between them.

A word on this clonotype: Given a much more abundant clone one base away, this may be a read error. The conserved phenylalanine or tryptophan normally closing the CDR3 is absent here, so this likely arose from a read error. The rearrangement uses TRBV6-6 and TRBJ2-5; D uncertain. Trimming left V 6 bases short and J 1 base short, with 6 bases between. Germline assignment: CDR1 MNHNY and CDR2 SVGAGI (reference sequence). The CDR3 has 12 amino acids. The CDR3 protein is CASRRAQETQYY. In DNA form, the CDR3 reads TGTGCCAGCAGACGGGCCCAAGAGACCCAGTACTAC.

With respect to this clonotype: Because it lacks the conserved phenylalanine or tryptophan at the end, this CDR3 is likely a read error. The genes are TRBV29-1 and TRBJ2-4, with TRBD1 matching 8 bases. CDR1 is SQVTM, CDR2 ANQGSEA, per germline. Trimming at V came to 3 bases and at J to 1 base, leaving 5 bases not matched to a gene. The CDR3 length is 15 residues. CDR3 residues: CSVDTGGRAKNIQYY. Written as DNA, the CDR3 is TGCAGCGTTGACACAGGGGGGAGGGCCAAAAACATTCAGTACTAC.

The chain combines TRBV10-3 with TRBJ2-1, with TRBD2 matching 9 bases. V dropped 0 bases and J dropped 4; count of bases not matched to a gene: 7. The CDR3 has 17 amino acids. Germline V lookup: CDR1 ENHRY, CDR2 SYGVKD. The CDR3 region has the DNA TGTGCCATCAGTGAGTCGATGGCTAGCGGGGATTACAATGAGCAGTTCTTC. This encodes CAISESMASGDYNEQFF.

This clonotype was recorded many times. Relative to the germline gene, one junction end is altered; a read error may explain this. DNA for the CDR3: TGCGCCAGCAGCTTAGACTGGAATCAGCCCCAGAATTTT. It encodes CASSLDWNQPQNF. The chain is built from TRBV5-1 and TRBJ1-5; D not resolved. The CDR3 spans 13 residues. Germline values: CDR1 SGHRS, CDR2 YFSETQ.

This clonotype was recorded at least ten times. This chain connects TRBV24-1 to TRBJ1-5; D remains unclear. Germline V CDR1 and CDR2: KGHDR, SFDVKD. The CDR3 totals 14 residues. V was cut by 0 bases and J by 7 bases, with 9 bases left in between. The CDR3 DNA follows: TGTGCCACCAGTGATTTGTCCCAGTTCCAGCCCCAGCATTTT. It specifies CATSDLSQFQPQHF.

This clonotype came up a few times. The V and J genes are TRBV6-2 or TRBV6-3 and TRBJ2-7; D gene ambiguous. The CDR3 length is 11 residues. V gave up 4 bases and J gave up 3 bases, with 4 bases separating them. Germline loops: CDR1 MNHEY, CDR2 SVGEGT. The CDR3 DNA follows: TGTGCCAGCAGTTTAATCTACGAGCAGTACTTC. Translated, it gives CASSLIYEQYF.

This clonotype appeared many times. V and J are TRBV20-1 and TRBJ2-5, with D possibly TRBD2 on 6 matching bases. CDR3 length: 13 amino acids. Germline V gene lookup returns CDR1 DFQATT and CDR2 SNEGSKA (reference sequence). V lost 2 bases and J lost 2, with 9 bases in between. CDR3 in amino acids: CSARRDFQETQYF. CDR3 DNA sequence: TGCAGTGCTAGAAGGGACTTTCAAGAGACCCAGTACTTC.

The rearrangement uses TRBV12-3 or TRBV12-4 and TRBJ1-1; D might be TRBD1 (5 bases). The length of the CDR3 is 15 residues. The germline V and J ends were trimmed by 6 bases and 6 bases, with 20 bases remaining between them. The CDR3 sequence: CASRPDYASGPEAFF. For the CDR3, the DNA is TGTGCCAGCAGACCGGATTATGCCTCAGGGCCTGAAGCTTTCTTT.

Many counts were recorded for this clonotype. The chain combines TRBV29-1 with TRBJ2-1; 13 positions match TRBD2. This CDR3 is built from 14 residues. V lost 3 bases, J lost 7 bases, and 3 bases stayed unmatched. Looked up from germline, CDR1 is SQVTM and CDR2 is ANQGSEA. CDR3 bases: TGCAGCGTTGATGGACTAGCGGGGGTTAATGAGCAGTTCTTC. Translated, it gives CSVDGLAGVNEQFF.

A note on this clonotype: At one boundary the junction diverges from the germline segment, which might be a read error. The rearrangement joins TRBV28 to TRBJ1-5; 7 nucleotides match TRBD1. This CDR3 comprises 13 residues. From germline, CDR1 is MDHEN and CDR2 SYDVKM. In DNA form, the CDR3 reads TGTGCCAGCAGACCCACAGGGGCTCAGCCCCAGAATTTT. This sequence encodes CASRPTGAQPQNF.

This clonotype has only a few counts. The rearrangement links TRBV27 to TRBJ1-2; D is perhaps TRBD1 (5 bases). Germline CDR1 MNHEY, CDR2 SMNVEV (reference sequence). The CDR3 covers 13 residues. The germline V and J ends were trimmed by 2 bases and 6 bases, with 10 bases remaining between them. In nucleotides, the CDR3 is TGTGCCAGCAGTTTAAGGGGCAGGGATGGCTACACCTTC. As protein: CASSLRGRDGYTF.

This clonotype was recorded many times. CDR3 sequence reads: CASSPERDSFTYEQYF. The CDR3 region has the DNA TGTGCCAGCAGCCCGGAGAGGGACTCTTTCACCTACGAGCAGTACTTC. This chain uses TRBV4-2 with TRBJ2-7; maybe TRBD2 (6 bases). The germline V gene encodes CDR1 LGHNA and CDR2 YNFKEQ. The CDR3 runs 16 residues. V was shortened by 4 bases and J by 2 bases, with 18 bases between the two germline ends.

In its sample, this clonotype was seen many times. The rearrangement joins TRBV4-1 to TRBJ2-1, with 7 bases that match TRBD2. The CDR3 spans 16 residues. CDR1 MGHRA and CDR2 YSYEKL come from the germline V gene. J lost 5 bases, V lost 0 bases, and 7 bases had no gene match. The CDR3 nucleotides read TGCGCCAGCAGCCAAGAGCTCCAGCGGGGTAACAATGAGCAGTTCTTC. Translating gives CASSQELQRGNNEQFF.

This clonotype was counted ten times or more. V usage is TRBV5-1 and J usage is TRBJ1-1, with D unclear. The V gene lost 1 base and the J gene lost 0 bases, with 10 bases spanning the gap. CDR3 length: 15 amino acids. CDR1 is SGHRS and CDR2 is YFSETQ in the germline V gene. The CDR3 nucleotides read TGCGCCAGCAGCTTGTACGGGGAAATGAACACTGAAGCTTTCTTT. This sequence encodes CASSLYGEMNTEAFF.